This entry describes one T cell receptor beta chain. The antigen is undetermined. This sample is part of a study of cytomegalovirus exposure and HLA in healthy donors. 13 Jbeta primers and 60 Vbeta primers were used for the PCR. Sequencing used immunoSEQ multiplex PCR; TCRdb keeps in-frame clones, though not all of them. The table lists roughly 200,000 clones. With 0 bases removed from V and 2 bases from J, the gap between germline ends came to 9 bases. Germline loops: CDR1 MNHEY, CDR2 SVGAGI. The CDR3 covers 15 residues. Notes on the study in general: Accurate predictions that matched the HLA-A and HLA-B alleles of most subjects were reportedly made from TCR beta sequences. Cytomegalovirus association was listed for 170 or so TCR beta chains.

The receptor was isolated from a man under 40 in good health and CMV-seronegative. The sequencing input was PBMCs. V is TRBV6-5 and J is TRBJ2-3, with TRBD2 as a possible D gene (6 bases). CDR3 coding DNA: TGTGCCAGCAGTTACTCCGGACTACCCACAGATACGCAGTATTTT. Its protein is CASSYSGLPTDTQYF.